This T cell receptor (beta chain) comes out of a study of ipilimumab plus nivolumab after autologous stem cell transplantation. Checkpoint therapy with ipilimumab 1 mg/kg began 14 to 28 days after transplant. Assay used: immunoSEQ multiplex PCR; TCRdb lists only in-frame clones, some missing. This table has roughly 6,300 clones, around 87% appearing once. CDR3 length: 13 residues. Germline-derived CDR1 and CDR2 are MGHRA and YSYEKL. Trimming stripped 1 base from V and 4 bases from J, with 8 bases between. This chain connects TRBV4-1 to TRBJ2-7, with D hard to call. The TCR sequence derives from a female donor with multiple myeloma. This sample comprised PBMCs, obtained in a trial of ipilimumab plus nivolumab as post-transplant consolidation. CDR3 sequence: CASSQGAPYEQYF. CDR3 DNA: TGCGCCAGCAGCCAAGGAGCTCCGTACGAGCAGTACTTC.